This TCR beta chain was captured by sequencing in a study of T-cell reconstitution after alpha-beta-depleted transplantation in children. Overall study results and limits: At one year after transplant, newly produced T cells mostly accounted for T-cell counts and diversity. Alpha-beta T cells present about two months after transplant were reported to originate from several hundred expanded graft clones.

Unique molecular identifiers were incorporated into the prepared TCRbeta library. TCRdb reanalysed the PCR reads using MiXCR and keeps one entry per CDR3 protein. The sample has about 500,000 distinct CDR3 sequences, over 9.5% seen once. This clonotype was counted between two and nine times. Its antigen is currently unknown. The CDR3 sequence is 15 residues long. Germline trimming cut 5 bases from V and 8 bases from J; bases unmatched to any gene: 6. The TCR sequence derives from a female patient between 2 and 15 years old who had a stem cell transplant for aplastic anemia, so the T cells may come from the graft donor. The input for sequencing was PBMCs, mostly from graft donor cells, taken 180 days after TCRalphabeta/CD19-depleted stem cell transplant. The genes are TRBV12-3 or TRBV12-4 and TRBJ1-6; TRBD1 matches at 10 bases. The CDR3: CASSARQGADSPLHF. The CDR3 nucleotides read TGTGCCAGCAGTGCCCGACAGGGGGCCGATTCACCCCTCCACTTT.